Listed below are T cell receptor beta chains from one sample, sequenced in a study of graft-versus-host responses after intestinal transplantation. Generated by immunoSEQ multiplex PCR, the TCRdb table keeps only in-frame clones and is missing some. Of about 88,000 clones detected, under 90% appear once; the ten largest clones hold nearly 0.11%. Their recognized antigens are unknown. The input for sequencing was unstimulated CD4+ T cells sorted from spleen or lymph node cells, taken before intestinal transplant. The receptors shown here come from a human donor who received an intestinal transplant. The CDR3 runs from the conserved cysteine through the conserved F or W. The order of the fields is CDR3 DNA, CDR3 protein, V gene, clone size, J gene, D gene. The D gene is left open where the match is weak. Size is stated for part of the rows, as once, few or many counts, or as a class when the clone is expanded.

cdr3_nt: TGTGCCAGCAGCTTAAGCCACGTCACCGGACAGGGTTTGGTGGCCTACGAGCAGTACTTC
cdr3_aa: CASSLSHVTGQGLVAYEQYF
v_call: TRBV7-6
clone_size: once
j_call: TRBJ2-7
d_call: TRBD1

cdr3_nt: TGTGCCACCAGCAGTGGGGGGGGTCGGATTCAGTACTTC
cdr3_aa: CATSSGGGRIQYF
v_call: TRBV15
clone_size: -
j_call: TRBJ2-4
d_call: TRBD2

cdr3_nt: TGTGCCAGCAGTGTACAGGGGGCGACCTACAATGAGCAGTTCTTC
cdr3_aa: CASSVQGATYNEQFF
v_call: TRBV6-4
clone_size: -
j_call: TRBJ2-1
d_call: TRBD1

cdr3_nt: TGCGCCAGCAGCTTGGCTTCCGGGAGTGAGACCCAGTACTTC
cdr3_aa: CASSLASGSETQYF
v_call: TRBV5-1
clone_size: -
j_call: TRBJ2-5
d_call: -

cdr3_nt: TGTGCCAGCAGCTTAGGGACAGGGGGCCGCCTTTTTAATGAAAAACTGTTTTTT
cdr3_aa: CASSLGTGGRLFNEKLFF
v_call: TRBV7-2
clone_size: -
j_call: TRBJ1-4
d_call: TRBD1

cdr3_nt: TGCGCCAGCAGCTTCGGCGGGGTTAACAATGAGCAGTTCTTC
cdr3_aa: CASSFGGVNNEQFF
v_call: TRBV5-1
clone_size: -
j_call: TRBJ2-1
d_call: -

cdr3_nt: TGTGCCAGCAGGACAAGGTCCTACACCTTC
cdr3_aa: CASRTRSYTF
v_call: TRBV11-3
clone_size: few
j_call: TRBJ1-2
d_call: -

cdr3_nt: TGTGCCAGCAGCCTAACAGGACAAGCAACCTACGAGCAGTACTTC
cdr3_aa: CASSLTGQATYEQYF
v_call: TRBV7-9
clone_size: -
j_call: TRBJ2-7
d_call: -

cdr3_nt: TGTGCTAGCAGCTTAGTGACGGGAAACACCGGGGAGCTGTTTTTT
cdr3_aa: CASSLVTGNTGELFF
v_call: TRBV7-7
clone_size: -
j_call: TRBJ2-2
d_call: -

cdr3_nt: TGTGCCAGCGGGACAGCCTACAATGAGCAGTTCTTC
cdr3_aa: CASGTAYNEQFF
v_call: TRBV6-6
clone_size: -
j_call: TRBJ2-1
d_call: TRBD1

cdr3_nt: TGTGCCAGCAGTTACCAGGAAAGGAACTATGGCTACACCTTC
cdr3_aa: CASSYQERNYGYTF
v_call: TRBV6-5
clone_size: -
j_call: TRBJ1-2
d_call: -

cdr3_nt: TGCGCCAGCAGCTTGGATGGAGACTATGGCTACACCTTC
cdr3_aa: CASSLDGDYGYTF
v_call: TRBV5-1
clone_size: -
j_call: TRBJ1-2
d_call: -

cdr3_nt: TGTGCCAGCAGTGAAGTTTCAGGGATTGAGCAGTTCTTC
cdr3_aa: CASSEVSGIEQFF
v_call: TRBV2
clone_size: -
j_call: TRBJ2-1
d_call: -

cdr3_nt: TGTGCCAGCAGCTTAGACCGGGGTGAGCAGTTCTTC
cdr3_aa: CASSLDRGEQFF
v_call: TRBV11-3
clone_size: -
j_call: TRBJ2-1
d_call: -

cdr3_nt: TGTGCCAGCAGCCGCGGGGGACAGGGGTTAGGTGAGCAGTACTTC
cdr3_aa: CASSRGGQGLGEQYF
v_call: TRBV5-5
clone_size: -
j_call: TRBJ2-7
d_call: TRBD1

cdr3_nt: TGTGCCAGCAGCCCCAGGGCTAACTATGGCTACACCTTC
cdr3_aa: CASSPRANYGYTF
v_call: TRBV14
clone_size: -
j_call: TRBJ1-2
d_call: -

cdr3_nt: TGTGCCAGCAGTGAAATGACAGGGTTGTACGAGCAGTACTTC
cdr3_aa: CASSEMTGLYEQYF
v_call: TRBV6-1
clone_size: -
j_call: TRBJ2-7
d_call: TRBD1

cdr3_nt: TGTGCCAGCAGTTACGCGGCTAGCGGGGGCTACGAGCAGTACTTC
cdr3_aa: CASSYAASGGYEQYF
v_call: TRBV6-5
clone_size: -
j_call: TRBJ2-7
d_call: TRBD2

cdr3_nt: TGCGCCAGCAGCTTGGCGGGGGGCGAGCAGTACTTC
cdr3_aa: CASSLAGGEQYF
v_call: TRBV5-1
clone_size: -
j_call: TRBJ2-7
d_call: TRBD2

cdr3_nt: TGTGCCAGCAGTGCCCGGGACAGGACCTATGGCTACACCTTC
cdr3_aa: CASSARDRTYGYTF
v_call: TRBV25-1
clone_size: -
j_call: TRBJ1-2
d_call: TRBD1

cdr3_nt: TGTGCCAGCAGTCTACAACCGCCGGGACAGGTGTTTGGGTCATACGGCACTGAAGCTTTCTTT
cdr3_aa: CASSLQPPGQVFGSYGTEAFF
v_call: TRBV27
clone_size: -
j_call: TRBJ1-1
d_call: TRBD1

cdr3_nt: TGTGCCAGTAGGGGGGGACAGGGAGACACTGAAGCTTTCTTT
cdr3_aa: CASRGGQGDTEAFF
v_call: TRBV19
clone_size: -
j_call: TRBJ1-1
d_call: TRBD1

cdr3_nt: TGTGCCAGCTCACCACCGGAGGGTGAGCAGTTCTTC
cdr3_aa: CASSPPEGEQFF
v_call: TRBV18
clone_size: -
j_call: TRBJ2-1
d_call: -

cdr3_nt: TGCGCCAGTTCGAAACAGTTGGCGGACCCTTACGGGGGTGAGCAGTTCTTC
cdr3_aa: CASSKQLADPYGGEQFF
v_call: TRBV10-1
clone_size: -
j_call: TRBJ2-1
d_call: -

cdr3_nt: TGTGCCAGCAGCCCCGACAGGGACTACGAGCAGTACTTC
cdr3_aa: CASSPDRDYEQYF
v_call: TRBV5-4
clone_size: -
j_call: TRBJ2-7
d_call: TRBD1

cdr3_nt: TGTGCCAGCATTCCAAGGGGGTTCGATTCACCCCTCCACTTT
cdr3_aa: CASIPRGFDSPLHF
v_call: TRBV5-6
clone_size: -
j_call: TRBJ1-6
d_call: -

cdr3_nt: TGTGCCAGCAGTGAACCGGACAGGGGGTTCTATGGCTACACCTTC
cdr3_aa: CASSEPDRGFYGYTF
v_call: TRBV25-1
clone_size: -
j_call: TRBJ1-2
d_call: TRBD1

cdr3_nt: TGCGCCAGCAGCCAGACTAGCGGGGTTGATACGCAGTATTTT
cdr3_aa: CASSQTSGVDTQYF
v_call: TRBV5-1
clone_size: -
j_call: TRBJ2-3
d_call: TRBD2

cdr3_nt: TGTGCCAGCACGGGGGGTACGCTTGGAAACACCATATATTTT
cdr3_aa: CASTGGTLGNTIYF
v_call: TRBV6-5
clone_size: -
j_call: TRBJ1-3
d_call: -

cdr3_nt: TGTGCCAGCAGCTTGGCGCCCCTTTTAGCGGGGGCCAGCTCCTACAATGAGCAGTTCTTC
cdr3_aa: CASSLAPLLAGASSYNEQFF
v_call: TRBV5-4
clone_size: -
j_call: TRBJ2-1
d_call: TRBD2

cdr3_nt: TGTGCCAGCAGCAAAGTGGATGTGGGGCTAGCGGGGTACGAGCAGTACTTC
cdr3_aa: CASSKVDVGLAGYEQYF
v_call: TRBV21-1
clone_size: -
j_call: TRBJ2-7
d_call: -

cdr3_nt: TGCGCCAGCAGCCCAAGACAGGGTAGCAGCTACGAGCAGTACTTC
cdr3_aa: CASSPRQGSSYEQYF
v_call: TRBV5-1
clone_size: -
j_call: TRBJ2-7
d_call: TRBD1

cdr3_nt: TGTGCCAGCGCCGGGGAAGCCAACGTCCTGACTTTC
cdr3_aa: CASAGEANVLTF
v_call: TRBV11-3
clone_size: once
j_call: TRBJ2-6
d_call: -

cdr3_nt: TGTGCCACCAGCGGAAGGGACTACCCGTCGGGTGAGCAGTACTTC
cdr3_aa: CATSGRDYPSGEQYF
v_call: TRBV15
clone_size: -
j_call: TRBJ2-7
d_call: TRBD2

cdr3_nt: TGTGCCAGCAGCCAAGATAGGGGGTACGAGCAGTACTTC
cdr3_aa: CASSQDRGYEQYF
v_call: TRBV14
clone_size: -
j_call: TRBJ2-7
d_call: -

cdr3_nt: TGTGCCAGCAGCGAGGGGAGGGTGATCGATGAGCAGTTCTTC
cdr3_aa: CASSEGRVIDEQFF
v_call: TRBV9
clone_size: -
j_call: TRBJ2-1
d_call: TRBD2

cdr3_nt: TGTGCCAGCTCCGGACAGGAGTCAGATACGCAGTATTTT
cdr3_aa: CASSGQESDTQYF
v_call: TRBV18
clone_size: -
j_call: TRBJ2-3
d_call: TRBD1

cdr3_nt: TGTGCCAGCAGCGTAGGGCAGGGGACCTCACCCCTCCACTTT
cdr3_aa: CASSVGQGTSPLHF
v_call: TRBV9
clone_size: -
j_call: TRBJ1-6
d_call: -

cdr3_nt: TGCGCCAGCAGCTTGGTAGCGGGATCCATCGAAGCTTTCTTT
cdr3_aa: CASSLVAGSIEAFF
v_call: TRBV5-1
clone_size: few
j_call: TRBJ1-1
d_call: -

cdr3_nt: TGTGCCAGCAGCCATCGGGGGGGCTCTAATTCACCCCTCCACTTT
cdr3_aa: CASSHRGGSNSPLHF
v_call: TRBV9
clone_size: -
j_call: TRBJ1-6
d_call: -

cdr3_nt: TGTGCCAGCAGCTTAGAATTCGGGGGGCTCGGGCCCCAGCATTTT
cdr3_aa: CASSLEFGGLGPQHF
v_call: TRBV7-8
clone_size: -
j_call: TRBJ1-5
d_call: -

cdr3_nt: TGTGCCAGCACCCGACGGACAGGCCTAGCCACCGGGGAGCTGTTTTTT
cdr3_aa: CASTRRTGLATGELFF
v_call: TRBV7-9
clone_size: once
j_call: TRBJ2-2
d_call: TRBD1

cdr3_nt: TGTGCCAGCAGCACCCCGGCGGGGGGGAGTGAGCAGTTCTTC
cdr3_aa: CASSTPAGGSEQFF
v_call: TRBV9
clone_size: -
j_call: TRBJ2-1
d_call: TRBD2

cdr3_nt: TGTGCCAGCAGCTTGTCCAGGGGAAACTATGGCTACACCTTC
cdr3_aa: CASSLSRGNYGYTF
v_call: TRBV5-8
clone_size: -
j_call: TRBJ1-2
d_call: -

cdr3_nt: TGTGCCAGCTCACCATACAGAGCCCCGGACACTGAAGCTTTCTTT
cdr3_aa: CASSPYRAPDTEAFF
v_call: TRBV18
clone_size: -
j_call: TRBJ1-1
d_call: -